Listed below are T cell receptor beta chains from one sample, sequenced in a study of cytomegalovirus exposure and HLA in healthy donors. This table comes from immunoSEQ multiplex PCR, and its TCRdb copy is limited to in-frame clones, with some not included. The sample records about 110,000 clones, more than 60% being singletons. Specimen: PBMCs. The origin of the receptors is a man aged 55 to 70 in good health and CMV-seronegative. CDR3s include the opening cysteine and the closing phenylalanine or tryptophan. The D gene is left open where the match is weak. The size field is filled for only some rows; it gives once, few, many or a size class.

>-|TRBD1|TRBJ2-3|TRBV5-1
TGCGCCAGCAGCTTAGGGACAGGGGAAAATACGCAGTATTTT
CASSLGTGENTQYF
>-|TRBD1|TRBJ2-7|TRBV2
TGTGCCAGCAGGTGGACAGGGGATTTCTACGAGCAGTACTTC
CASRWTGDFYEQYF
>-|-|TRBJ2-1|TRBV5-1
TGCGCCAGCACCCCCGGGGTAGTTGGGAATGAGCAGTTCTTC
CASTPGVVGNEQFF
>-|-|TRBJ1-1|TRBV5-4
TGTGCCAGCAGCCTTACCTTGAGCACTGAAGCTTTCTTT
CASSLTLSTEAFF
>-|-|TRBJ2-5|TRBV7-9
TGTTCCAGCAGCGCAGACAGAAAGACCCAGTACTTC
CSSSADRKTQYF
>-|-|TRBJ2-5|TRBV5-1
TGCGCCAGCAGCTTGGCACAGGAAGAGACCCAGTACTTC
CASSLAQEETQYF
>few|-|TRBJ1-5|TRBV6-5
TGTGCCAGCAGTTACTCGAAGGCAGGGGATCAGCCCCAGCATTTT
CASSYSKAGDQPQHF
>few|-|TRBJ1-5|TRBV2
TGTGCCAGCAGGCCCACAGGCCTCAATCAGCCCCAGCATTTT
CASRPTGLNQPQHF
>-|TRBD2|TRBJ2-1|TRBV7-9
TGTGCCAGCAGTCCAGCGGGGGCTCGGTTCAATGAGCAGTTCTTC
CASSPAGARFNEQFF
>few|-|TRBJ1-2|TRBV1
TGCACCAGCTGGAACCGGGTCTACTATGGCTACACCTTC
CTSWNRVYYGYTF
>-|TRBD2|TRBJ2-2|TRBV7-2
TGTGCCAGCAGCCCCCGTCGTGCATCTAGCGGGGGGAACACCGGGGAGCTGTTTTTT
CASSPRRASSGGNTGELFF
>-|TRBD1|TRBJ1-5|TRBV23-1
TGCGCCAGCATCCCTCGTCGGGACAGGGAAGAAAATCAGCCCCAGCATTTT
CASIPRRDREENQPQHF
>few|TRBD2|TRBJ2-1|TRBV14
TGTGCCAGCAGCCAAGCAGCGGGGGGTATCACTGAGCAGTTCTTC
CASSQAAGGITEQFF
>-|-|TRBJ2-1|TRBV6-4
TGTGCCAGCAGTGACTATGCGGGGGCCACCTACAATGAGCAGTTCTTC
CASSDYAGATYNEQFF
>-|TRBD1|TRBJ2-5|TRBV9
TGTGCCAGCAGCCGCTCTCAGACAGGGACCCAAGAGACCCAGTACTTC
CASSRSQTGTQETQYF
>-|TRBD1|TRBJ1-6|TRBV19
TGTGCCAGTAGTATGGACAGGGATAATTCACCCCTCCACTTT
CASSMDRDNSPLHF
>-|TRBD1|TRBJ1-3|TRBV29-1
TGCAGCGTCCAGGGGGGATCTGGAAACACCATATATTTT
CSVQGGSGNTIYF
>-|-|TRBJ2-7|TRBV6-5
TGTGCCAGCAGCCCGGGACTGGACTACGAGCAGTACTTC
CASSPGLDYEQYF
>-|-|TRBJ2-3|TRBV7-6
TGTGCCAGCAGCCCCGGGTCCAACACAGATACGCAGTATTTT
CASSPGSNTDTQYF
>-|-|TRBJ2-7|TRBV5-1
TGCGCCAGCAGCTTGGGAGGCCCCGAGGAGCAGTACTTC
CASSLGGPEEQYF
>-|-|TRBJ2-3|TRBV19
TGTGCCAGTAGGAACAGGCAATACACAGATACGCAGTATTTT
CASRNRQYTDTQYF
>once|-|TRBJ2-3|TRBV5-6
TGTGCCAGCAGCTTGGGTCCAAGCGGGGATACGCAGTATTTT
CASSLGPSGDTQYF
>-|TRBD1|TRBJ1-1|TRBV19
TGTGCCAGTAGTATATCAGGGGGCCTGAACACTGAAGCTTTCTTT
CASSISGGLNTEAFF
>-|TRBD2|TRBJ2-3|TRBV6-5
TGTGCCAGCAGTTACTGGCGGGGGGGCCGCGCAGATACGCAGTATTTT
CASSYWRGGRADTQYF
>once|TRBD1|TRBJ1-1|TRBV7-3
TGTGCCAGCAGGCTCACAGGGGGCACTGAAGCTTTCTTT
CASRLTGGTEAFF
>-|-|TRBJ2-5|TRBV9
TGTGCCAGCAGCGTTGGGGGGGAGACCCAGTACTTC
CASSVGGETQYF
>once|-|TRBJ1-6|TRBV7-6
TGTGCCAGCAGCTTAGGGGCAACAGGGAATTCACCCCTCCACTTT
CASSLGATGNSPLHF
>-|TRBD2|TRBJ2-7|TRBV5-6
TGTGCCAGCAGCTTGGGTAGCGGGGGGCCCAAAGGTAGAGGAGAGCAGTACTTC
CASSLGSGGPKGRGEQYF
>-|-|TRBJ1-1|TRBV4-2
TGTGCCAGCAGCCATTCGGGTACTGAAGCTTTCTTT
CASSHSGTEAFF
>-|TRBD1|TRBJ2-5|TRBV6-1
TGTGCCAGCAGTGAAGGGGGACAGGGTAGTAGAGAGCAGTACTTC
CASSEGGQGSREQYF
>-|TRBD1|TRBJ1-1|TRBV4-3
TGCGCCAGCAGCCAAGAACAGGGGAGAACTGAAGCTTTCTTT
CASSQEQGRTEAFF
>-|-|TRBJ1-1|TRBV28
TGTGCCAGCAGGTCAGTAAACACTGAAGCTTTCTTT
CASRSVNTEAFF
>-|-|TRBJ1-1|TRBV5-5
TGTGCCAGCAGCTTTGAGGCTTTAATGAACACTGAAGCTTTCTTT
CASSFEALMNTEAFF
>-|-|TRBJ1-2|TRBV6-4
TGTGCCAGCAGTCCCCGTGGGGACATTTATGGCTACACCTTC
CASSPRGDIYGYTF
>-|-|TRBJ1-1|TRBV5-1
TGCGCCAGCAGCCAACAAGGGACCGGGGGCACTGAAGCTTTCTTT
CASSQQGTGGTEAFF
>-|TRBD2|TRBJ2-7|TRBV4-3
TGCGCCAGCAGCCAAAAGCTAGCGGGCCACGAGCAGTACTTC
CASSQKLAGHEQYF
>-|-|TRBJ1-2|TRBV27
TGTGCCAGCAGCCAGGACAGTAACTATGGCTACACCTTC
CASSQDSNYGYTF
>-|-|TRBJ1-2|TRBV20-1
TGCAGTGCTCGACAGGTTCGTGGCTACACCTTC
CSARQVRGYTF
>-|-|TRBJ1-1|TRBV4-3
TGCGCCAGCAGCCAAGAATTGTACGGCAGACTATTACTCGGAGCTTTCTTT
CASSQELYGRLLLGAFF
>-|-|TRBJ2-1|TRBV2
TGTGCCAGTGAGAGGGGGGGCAACAATGAGCAGTTCTTC
CASERGGNNEQFF
>-|TRBD1|TRBJ1-1|TRBV5-5
TGTGCCAGCAGCTTACTTGGACCAGGACAGGAGACTTTGAACACTGAAGCTTTCTTT
CASSLLGPGQETLNTEAFF
>-|-|TRBJ2-5|TRBV11-2
TGTGCCAGCAGCTACAGGGTCTCCCAAGAGACCCAGTACTTC
CASSYRVSQETQYF
>-|TRBD1|TRBJ2-1|TRBV27
TGTGCCAGCAGGCTTTCCCCCGGGACAGGGACTGGTGAGCAGTTCTTC
CASRLSPGTGTGEQFF
>-|TRBD1|TRBJ2-3|TRBV5-1
TGCGCCAGCAGCGAAGACAGGGGGACAGATACGCAGTATTTT
CASSEDRGTDTQYF